This is a list of T cell receptor beta chains from one sample in a study of blood T cell repertoires in COVID-19. Assay: immunoSEQ multiplex PCR; the TCRdb copy retains only in-frame clones and omits some. The repertoire consists of some 300,000 clones, with approximately 88% occurring once and the leading ten covering roughly 6.9%. Sample: peripheral blood. The receptors stem from a woman aged 25-40 years who had recovered from COVID-19. Both conserved end residues are part of each CDR3. A D gene is named only where the DNA matches it firmly. Expanded clones get a size class; other rows say once, few or many, or leave the size out.

D: .; J: TRBJ1-1; V: TRBV19; size: .; DNA: TGTGCCAGTCGTTCGTTAGGCAGGCGGAACACTGAAGCTTTCTTT; CDR3: CASRSLGRRNTEAFF
D: TRBD1; J: TRBJ1-3; V: TRBV5-5; size: once; DNA: TGTGCCAGCAGCTTCGCAGGGGGAGGAAACACCATATATTTT; CDR3: CASSFAGGGNTIYF
D: .; J: TRBJ2-1; V: TRBV24-1; size: .; DNA: TGTGCCACCAGTGTCCCAGGGGACAATGAGCAGTTCTTC; CDR3: CATSVPGDNEQFF
D: TRBD2; J: TRBJ2-7; V: TRBV27; size: .; DNA: TGTGCCAGCAGTTTATATCTGCGGCTAGCGGGGGCAGGAGAGCAGTACTTC; CDR3: CASSLYLRLAGAGEQYF
D: TRBD1; J: TRBJ2-4; V: TRBV7-9; size: .; DNA: TGTGCCAGCAGCTCGGACAGGGGTGGGAACATTCAGTACTTC; CDR3: CASSSDRGGNIQYF
D: .; J: TRBJ2-3; V: TRBV5-1; size: .; DNA: TGCGCCAGCAGCTTGGCAGGCACAGATACGCAGTATTTT; CDR3: CASSLAGTDTQYF
D: TRBD2; J: TRBJ2-3; V: TRBV15; size: .; DNA: TGTGCCACCAGCAGAGATCACGGGGGGAGAAGCACAGATACGCAGTATTTT; CDR3: CATSRDHGGRSTDTQYF
D: TRBD1; J: TRBJ1-2; V: TRBV29-1; size: once; DNA: TGCAGCGTTGAAGAATGGGGGGACAGGGAGGATGGCTACACCTTC; CDR3: CSVEEWGDREDGYTF
D: TRBD1; J: TRBJ2-7; V: TRBV28; size: .; DNA: TGTGCCAGCAGTTCCGGGACAGACGAGCAGTACTTC; CDR3: CASSSGTDEQYF
D: TRBD2; J: TRBJ2-1; V: TRBV7-3; size: .; DNA: TGTGCCAGCAGCGAGCGGGGGGCCGACTACAATGAGCAGTTCTTC; CDR3: CASSERGADYNEQFF
D: TRBD1; J: TRBJ1-5; V: TRBV28; size: once; DNA: TGTGCCAGCAGTTTCCCCACAGGGGGCCGGCAGCCCCAGCATTTT; CDR3: CASSFPTGGRQPQHF
D: TRBD1; J: TRBJ1-5; V: TRBV10-3; size: .; DNA: TGTGCCATCAGTGAGGACAGGGATCAGCCCCAGCATTTT; CDR3: CAISEDRDQPQHF
D: TRBD1; J: TRBJ2-7; V: TRBV18; size: .; DNA: TGTGCCAGCTCCTCCGGGACAGGGAGAGACGAGCAGTACTTC; CDR3: CASSSGTGRDEQYF
D: .; J: TRBJ2-7; V: TRBV5-1; size: .; DNA: TGCGCCAGCAGCTTGCAGGTGGGCGCCGAGCAGTACTTC; CDR3: CASSLQVGAEQYF
D: .; J: TRBJ1-6; V: TRBV19; size: .; DNA: TGTGCCAGTAGTCCGCCACCTAGAAATAATTCACCCCTCCACTTT; CDR3: CASSPPPRNNSPLHF
D: TRBD1; J: TRBJ2-7; V: TRBV5-1; size: .; DNA: TGCGCCAGCAGTGAGGTGGACAGGCGCTACGAGCAGTACTTC; CDR3: CASSEVDRRYEQYF
D: TRBD1; J: TRBJ1-1; V: TRBV5-1; size: .; DNA: TGCGCCAGCAGCTTGGCTCCTGGACAGGGGAACACTGAAGCTTTCTTT; CDR3: CASSLAPGQGNTEAFF
D: .; J: TRBJ2-3; V: TRBV7-2; size: .; DNA: TGTGCCAGCAGCTTACGAGATACGCAGTATTTT; CDR3: CASSLRDTQYF